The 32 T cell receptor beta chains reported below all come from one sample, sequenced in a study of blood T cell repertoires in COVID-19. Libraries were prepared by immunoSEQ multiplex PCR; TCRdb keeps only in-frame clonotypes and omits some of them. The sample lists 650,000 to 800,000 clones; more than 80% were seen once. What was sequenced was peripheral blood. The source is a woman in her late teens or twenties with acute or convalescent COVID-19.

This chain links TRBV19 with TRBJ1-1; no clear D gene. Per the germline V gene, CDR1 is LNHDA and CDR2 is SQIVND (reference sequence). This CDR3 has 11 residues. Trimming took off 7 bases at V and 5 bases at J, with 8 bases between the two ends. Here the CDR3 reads CASMRETEAFF. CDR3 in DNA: TGTGCCAGTATGCGGGAGACTGAAGCTTTCTTT. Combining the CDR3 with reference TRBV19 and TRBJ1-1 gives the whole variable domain DGGITQSPKYLFRKEGQNVTLSCEQNLNHDAMYWYRQDPGQGLRLIYYSQIVNDFQKGDIAEGYSVSREKKESFPLTVTSAQKNPTAFYLCASMRETEAFFGQGTRLTVV.

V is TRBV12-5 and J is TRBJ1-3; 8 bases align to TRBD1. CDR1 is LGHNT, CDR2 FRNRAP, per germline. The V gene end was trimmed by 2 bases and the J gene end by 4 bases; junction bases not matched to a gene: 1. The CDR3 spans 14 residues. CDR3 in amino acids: CASGLSGGGNTIYF. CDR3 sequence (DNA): TGTGCTAGTGGTTTGTCAGGGGGCGGAAACACCATATATTTT.

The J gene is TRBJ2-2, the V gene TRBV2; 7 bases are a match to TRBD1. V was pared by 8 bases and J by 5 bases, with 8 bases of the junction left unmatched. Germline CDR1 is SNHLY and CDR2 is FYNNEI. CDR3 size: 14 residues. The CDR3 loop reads CASVDRALTGELFF. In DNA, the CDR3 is TGTGCCAGCGTAGACAGGGCCCTTACCGGGGAGCTGTTTTTT.

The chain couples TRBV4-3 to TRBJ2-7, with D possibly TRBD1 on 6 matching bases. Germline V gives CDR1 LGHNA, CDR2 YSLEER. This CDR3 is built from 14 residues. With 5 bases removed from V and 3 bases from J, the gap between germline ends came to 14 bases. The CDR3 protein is CASSDATGNYEQYF. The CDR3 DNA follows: TGCGCCAGCAGCGATGCGACAGGAAACTACGAGCAGTACTTC.

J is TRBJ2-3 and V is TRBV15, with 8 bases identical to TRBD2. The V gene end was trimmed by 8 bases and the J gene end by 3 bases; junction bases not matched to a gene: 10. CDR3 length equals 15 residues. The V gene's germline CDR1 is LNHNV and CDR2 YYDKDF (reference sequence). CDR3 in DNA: TGTGCCACCCAAATTTATGGGACTAGGACAGATACGCAGTATTTT. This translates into CATQIYGTRTDTQYF.

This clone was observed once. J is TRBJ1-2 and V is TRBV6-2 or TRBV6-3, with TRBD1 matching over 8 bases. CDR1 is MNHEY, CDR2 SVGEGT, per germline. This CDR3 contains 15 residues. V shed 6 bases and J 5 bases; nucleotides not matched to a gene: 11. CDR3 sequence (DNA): TGTGCCAGCAGCTTTAAGCTCCGGACAGGGTATGGCTACACCTTC. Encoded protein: CASSFKLRTGYGYTF.

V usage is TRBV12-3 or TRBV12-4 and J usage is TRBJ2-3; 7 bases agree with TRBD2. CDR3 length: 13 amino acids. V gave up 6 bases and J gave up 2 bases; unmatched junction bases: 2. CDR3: CASRAGDTDTQYF. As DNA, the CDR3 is TGTGCCAGCAGGGCGGGGGACACAGATACGCAGTATTTT.

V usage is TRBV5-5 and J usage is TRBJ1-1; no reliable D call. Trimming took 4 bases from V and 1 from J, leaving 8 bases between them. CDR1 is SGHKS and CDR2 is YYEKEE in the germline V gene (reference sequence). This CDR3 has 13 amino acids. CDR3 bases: TGTGCCAGCAGCCCTCCCAGGAACACTGAAGCTTTCTTT. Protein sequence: CASSPPRNTEAFF.

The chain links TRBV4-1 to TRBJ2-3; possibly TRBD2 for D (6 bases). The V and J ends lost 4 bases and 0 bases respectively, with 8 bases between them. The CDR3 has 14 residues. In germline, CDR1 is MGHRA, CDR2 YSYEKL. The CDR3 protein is CASSPGLSTDTQYF. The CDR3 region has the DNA TGCGCCAGCAGCCCGGGACTGAGCACAGATACGCAGTATTTT.

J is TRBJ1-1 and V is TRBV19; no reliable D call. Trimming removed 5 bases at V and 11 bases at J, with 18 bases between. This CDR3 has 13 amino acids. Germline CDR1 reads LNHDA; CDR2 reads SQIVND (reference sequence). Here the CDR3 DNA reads TGTGCCAGTAGTTCGACACCTCACTCTGGGGCTTTCTTT. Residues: CASSSTPHSGAFF.

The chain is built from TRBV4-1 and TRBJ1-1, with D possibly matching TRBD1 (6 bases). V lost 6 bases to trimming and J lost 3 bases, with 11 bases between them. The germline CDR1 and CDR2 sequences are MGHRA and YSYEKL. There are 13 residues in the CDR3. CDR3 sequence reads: CASRLGGDTEAFF. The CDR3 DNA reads TGCGCCAGCAGGCTAGGGGGTGACACTGAAGCTTTCTTT.

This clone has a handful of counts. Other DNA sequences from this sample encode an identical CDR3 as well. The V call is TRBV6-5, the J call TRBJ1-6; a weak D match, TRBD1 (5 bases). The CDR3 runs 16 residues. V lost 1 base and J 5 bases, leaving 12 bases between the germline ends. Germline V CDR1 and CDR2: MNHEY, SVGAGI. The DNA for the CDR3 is TGTGCCAGCAGTTACTTCGGGGGATTCGATAATTCACCCCTCCACTTT. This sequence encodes CASSYFGGFDNSPLHF.

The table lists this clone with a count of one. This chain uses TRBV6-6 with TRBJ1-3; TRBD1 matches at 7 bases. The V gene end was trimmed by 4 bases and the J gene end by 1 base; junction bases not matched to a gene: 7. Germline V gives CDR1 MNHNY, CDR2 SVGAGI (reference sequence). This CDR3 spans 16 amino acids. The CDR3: CASSWPGGLSGNTIYF. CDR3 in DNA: TGTGCCAGCAGTTGGCCAGGGGGGCTATCTGGAAACACCATATATTTT.

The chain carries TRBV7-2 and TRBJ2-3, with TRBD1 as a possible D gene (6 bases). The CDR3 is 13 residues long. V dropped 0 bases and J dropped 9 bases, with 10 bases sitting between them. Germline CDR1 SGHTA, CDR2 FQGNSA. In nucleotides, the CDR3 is TGTGCCAGCAGCTTAGCGGGGCAGGGGACGCAGTATTTT. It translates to CASSLAGQGTQYF. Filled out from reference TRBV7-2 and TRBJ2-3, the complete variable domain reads GAGVSQSPSNKVTEKGKDVELRCDPISGHTALYWYRQSLGQGLEFLIYFQGNSAPDKSGLPSDRFSAERTGGSVSTLTIQRTQQEDSAVYLCASSLAGQGTQYFGPGTRLTVL.

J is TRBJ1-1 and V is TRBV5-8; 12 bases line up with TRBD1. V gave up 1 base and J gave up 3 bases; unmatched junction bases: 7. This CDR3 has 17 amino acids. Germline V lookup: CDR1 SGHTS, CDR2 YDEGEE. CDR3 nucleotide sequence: TGTGCCAGCAGCTTGTGGGACAGGGGGCCAAGGGACACTGAAGCTTTCTTT. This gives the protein CASSLWDRGPRDTEAFF. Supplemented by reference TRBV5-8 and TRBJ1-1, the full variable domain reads EAGVTQSPTHLIKTRGQQATLRCSPISGHTSVYWYQQALGLGLQFLLWYDEGEERNRGNFPPRFSGRQFPNYSSELNVNALELEDSALYLCASSLWDRGPRDTEAFFGQGTRLTVV.

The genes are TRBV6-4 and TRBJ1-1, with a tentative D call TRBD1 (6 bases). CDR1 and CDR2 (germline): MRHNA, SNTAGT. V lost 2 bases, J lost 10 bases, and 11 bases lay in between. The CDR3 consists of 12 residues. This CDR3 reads CASSDTRGLAFF. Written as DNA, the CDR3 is TGTGCCAGCAGTGACACCAGGGGTCTAGCTTTCTTT.

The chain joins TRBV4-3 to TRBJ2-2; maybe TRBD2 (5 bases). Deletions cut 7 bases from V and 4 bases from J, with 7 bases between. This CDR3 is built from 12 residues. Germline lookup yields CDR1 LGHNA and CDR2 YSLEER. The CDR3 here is CASTRGTGELFF. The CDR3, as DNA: TGCGCCAGCACACGGGGCACCGGGGAGCTGTTTTTT.

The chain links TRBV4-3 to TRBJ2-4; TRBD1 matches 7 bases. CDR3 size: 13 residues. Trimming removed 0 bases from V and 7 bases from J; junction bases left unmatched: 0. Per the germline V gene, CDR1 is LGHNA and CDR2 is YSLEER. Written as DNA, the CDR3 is TGCGCCAGCAGCCAAGACAGGGGGAACATTCAGTACTTC. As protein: CASSQDRGNIQYF.

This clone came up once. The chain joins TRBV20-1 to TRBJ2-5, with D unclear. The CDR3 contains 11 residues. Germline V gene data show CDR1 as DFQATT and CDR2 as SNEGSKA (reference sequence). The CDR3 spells CSSNPLGSQYF. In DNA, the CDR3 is TGCAGCTCCAATCCTCTCGGGTCCCAGTACTTC.

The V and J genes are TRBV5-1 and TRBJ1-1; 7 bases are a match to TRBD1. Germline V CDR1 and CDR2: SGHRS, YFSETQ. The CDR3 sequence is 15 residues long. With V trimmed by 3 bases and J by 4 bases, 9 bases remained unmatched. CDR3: CASSSQGGVGTEAFF. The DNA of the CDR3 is TGCGCCAGCAGCTCTCAGGGGGGAGTCGGCACTGAAGCTTTCTTT.

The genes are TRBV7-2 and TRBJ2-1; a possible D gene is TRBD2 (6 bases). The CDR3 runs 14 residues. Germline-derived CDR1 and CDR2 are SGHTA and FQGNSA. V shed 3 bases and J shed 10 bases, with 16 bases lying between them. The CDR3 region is CASSFLYPGREQFF. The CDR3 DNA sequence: TGTGCCAGCAGCTTCCTCTATCCAGGGAGGGAGCAGTTCTTC.

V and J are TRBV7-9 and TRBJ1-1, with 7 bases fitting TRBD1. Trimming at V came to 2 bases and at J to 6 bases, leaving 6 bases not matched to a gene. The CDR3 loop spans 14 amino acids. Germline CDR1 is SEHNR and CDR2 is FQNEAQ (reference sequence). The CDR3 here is CASSLRGGSSEAFF. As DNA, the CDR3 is TGTGCCAGCAGCTTAAGAGGGGGCAGCTCTGAAGCTTTCTTT.

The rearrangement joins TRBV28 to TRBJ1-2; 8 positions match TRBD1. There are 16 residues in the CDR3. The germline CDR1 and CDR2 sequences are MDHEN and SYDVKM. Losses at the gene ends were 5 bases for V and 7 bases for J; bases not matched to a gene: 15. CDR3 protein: CASSPHSRTGLFGYTF. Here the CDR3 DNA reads TGTGCCAGCAGTCCCCATTCCAGGACAGGGCTTTTTGGCTACACCTTC.

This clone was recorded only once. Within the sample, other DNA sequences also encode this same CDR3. The CDR3 sequence: CASSLEGAYNSPLHF. CDR3 nucleotides: TGCGCCAGCAGCTTGGAGGGGGCCTATAATTCACCCCTCCACTTT. The chain has TRBV5-1 and TRBJ1-6; possible D gene TRBD1, 6 bases. The CDR3 is 15 residues long. The V end was cut by 0 bases, the J end by 2 bases, with 6 bases between. Germline V gives CDR1 SGHRS, CDR2 YFSETQ. The full variable domain, its missing parts supplied by reference TRBV5-1 and TRBJ1-6, is KAGVTQTPRYLIKTRGQQVTLSCSPISGHRSVSWYQQTPGQGLQFLFEYFSETQRNKGNFPGRFSGRQFSNSRSEMNVSTLELGDSALYLCASSLEGAYNSPLHFGNGTRLTVT.

The DNA of the CDR3 is TGTGCCACCAAAACAGGGGCCCTACAAGGGGGCTACACCTTC. Translation: CATKTGALQGGYTF. The chain couples TRBV7-9 to TRBJ1-2; 7 bases line up with TRBD1. Trimming at V came to 10 bases and at J to 8 bases, leaving 16 bases not matched to a gene. The CDR3 covers 14 residues. CDR1 SEHNR and CDR2 FQNEAQ come from the germline V gene (reference sequence).

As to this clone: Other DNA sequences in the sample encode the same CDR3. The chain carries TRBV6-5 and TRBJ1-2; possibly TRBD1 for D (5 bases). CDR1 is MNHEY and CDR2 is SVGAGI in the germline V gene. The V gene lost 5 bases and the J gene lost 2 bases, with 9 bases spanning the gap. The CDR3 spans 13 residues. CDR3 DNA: TGTGCCAGCAGTCCTGACAGAAACTATGGCTACACCTTC. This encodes CASSPDRNYGYTF.

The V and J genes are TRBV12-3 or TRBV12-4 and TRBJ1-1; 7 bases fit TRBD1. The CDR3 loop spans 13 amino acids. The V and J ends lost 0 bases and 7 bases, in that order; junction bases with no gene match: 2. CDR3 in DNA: TGTGCCAGCAGTTTAGCTGGGACAGATGAAGCTTTCTTT. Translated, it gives CASSLAGTDEAFF.

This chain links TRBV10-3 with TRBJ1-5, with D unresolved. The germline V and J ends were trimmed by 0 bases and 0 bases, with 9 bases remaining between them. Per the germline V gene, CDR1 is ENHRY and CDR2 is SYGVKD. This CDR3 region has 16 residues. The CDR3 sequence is CAISESITYSNQPQHF. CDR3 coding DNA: TGTGCCATCAGTGAGTCGATAACCTATAGCAATCAGCCCCAGCATTTT.

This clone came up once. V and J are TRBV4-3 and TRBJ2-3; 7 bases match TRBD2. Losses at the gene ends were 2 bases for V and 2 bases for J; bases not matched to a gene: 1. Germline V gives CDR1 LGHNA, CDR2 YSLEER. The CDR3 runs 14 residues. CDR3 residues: CASSQRDYTDTQYF. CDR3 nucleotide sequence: TGCGCCAGCAGCCAACGGGACTACACAGATACGCAGTATTTT.

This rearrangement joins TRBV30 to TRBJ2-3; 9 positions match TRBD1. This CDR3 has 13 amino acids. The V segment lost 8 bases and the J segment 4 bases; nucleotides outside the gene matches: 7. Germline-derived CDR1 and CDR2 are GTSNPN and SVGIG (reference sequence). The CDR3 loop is CALSGQGSDTQYF. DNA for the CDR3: TGTGCCCTATCTGGACAGGGGTCAGATACGCAGTATTTT. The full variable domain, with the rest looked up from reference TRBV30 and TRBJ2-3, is SQTIHQWPATLVQPVGSPLSLECTVEGTSNPNLYWYRQAAGRGLQLLFYSVGIGQISSEVPQNLSASRPQDRQFILSSKKLLLSDSGFYLCALSGQGSDTQYFGPGTRLTVL.

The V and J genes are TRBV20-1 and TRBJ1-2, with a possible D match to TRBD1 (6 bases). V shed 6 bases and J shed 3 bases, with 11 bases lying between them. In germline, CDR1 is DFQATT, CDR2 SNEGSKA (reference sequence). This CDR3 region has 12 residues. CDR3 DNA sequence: TGCAGTGCCAGTAACAGGGACTATGGCTACACCTTC. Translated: CSASNRDYGYTF.

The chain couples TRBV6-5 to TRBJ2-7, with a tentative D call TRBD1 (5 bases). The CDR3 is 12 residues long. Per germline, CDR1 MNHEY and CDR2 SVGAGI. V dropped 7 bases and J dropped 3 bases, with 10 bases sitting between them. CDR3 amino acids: CASMTVYYEQYF. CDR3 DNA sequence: TGTGCCAGCATGACAGTTTACTACGAGCAGTACTTC.